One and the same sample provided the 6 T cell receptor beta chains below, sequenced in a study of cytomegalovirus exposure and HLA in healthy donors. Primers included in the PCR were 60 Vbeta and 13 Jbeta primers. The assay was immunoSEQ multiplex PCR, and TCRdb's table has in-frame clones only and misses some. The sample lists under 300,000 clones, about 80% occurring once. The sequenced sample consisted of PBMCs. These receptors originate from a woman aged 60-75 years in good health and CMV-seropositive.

This CDR3 reads CASSQESLYGYIGNTGELFF. The CDR3 region has the DNA TGTGCCAGCAGCCAAGAGTCCTTATACGGGTACATTGGGAACACCGGGGAGCTGTTTTTT. This sequence joins TRBV14 and TRBJ2-2; D uncertain. There are 20 residues in the CDR3. CDR1 and CDR2 (germline): SGHDN, FVKESK. Trimming cost V 0 bases and J 1 base, with 21 bases left between them.

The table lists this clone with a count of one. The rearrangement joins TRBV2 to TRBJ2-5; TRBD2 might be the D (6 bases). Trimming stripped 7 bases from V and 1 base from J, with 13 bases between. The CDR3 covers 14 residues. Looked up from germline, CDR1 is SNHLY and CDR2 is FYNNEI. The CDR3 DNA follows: TGTGCCAGCACTCAATCCGGGAGCCAAGAGACCCAGTACTTC. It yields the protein CASTQSGSQETQYF. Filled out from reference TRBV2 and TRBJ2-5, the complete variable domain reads EPEVTQTPSHQVTQMGQEVILRCVPISNHLYFYWYRQILGQKVEFLVSFYNNEISEKSEIFDDQFSVERPDGSNFTLKIRSTKLEDSAMYFCASTQSGSQETQYFGPGTRLLVL.

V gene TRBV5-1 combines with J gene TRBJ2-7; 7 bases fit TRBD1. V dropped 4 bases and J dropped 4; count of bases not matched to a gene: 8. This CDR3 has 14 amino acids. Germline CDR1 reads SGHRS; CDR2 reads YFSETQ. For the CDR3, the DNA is TGCGCCAGCAGCCTGACAGGGCGAGAGTACGAGCAGTACTTC. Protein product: CASSLTGREYEQYF.

The CDR3: CASSHHGTSTDTQYF. The DNA for the CDR3 is TGCGCCAGCAGCCACCACGGGACTAGCACAGATACGCAGTATTTT. The chain couples TRBV4-1 to TRBJ2-3, with TRBD2 as a possible D gene (6 bases). This CDR3 has 15 residues. V was trimmed by 3 bases and J by 0 bases, leaving 10 bases between them. CDR1 and CDR2 from the germline V gene are MGHRA and YSYEKL.

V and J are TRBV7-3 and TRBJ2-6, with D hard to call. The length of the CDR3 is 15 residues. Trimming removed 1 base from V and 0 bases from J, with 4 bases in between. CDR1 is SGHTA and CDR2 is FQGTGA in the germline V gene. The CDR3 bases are TGTGCCAGCAGCTTAAGCGGCTCTGGGGCCAACGTCCTGACTTTC. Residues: CASSLSGSGANVLTF.

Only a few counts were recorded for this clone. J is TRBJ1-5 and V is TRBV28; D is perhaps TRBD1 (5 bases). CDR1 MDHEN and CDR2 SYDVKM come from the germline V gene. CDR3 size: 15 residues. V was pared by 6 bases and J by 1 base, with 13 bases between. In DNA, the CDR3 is TGTGCCAGCAGCCCGGCGGGACGAAGCAATCAGCCCCAGCATTTT. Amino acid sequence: CASSPAGRSNQPQHF. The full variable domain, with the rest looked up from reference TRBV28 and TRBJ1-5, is DVKVTQSSRYLVKRTGEKVFLECVQDMDHENMFWYRQDPGLGLRLIYFSYDVKMKEKGDIPEGYSVSREKKERFSLILESASTNQTSMYLCASSPAGRSNQPQHFGDGTRLSIL.